The next 3 T cell receptor beta chains were all read from a single sample in a study of control samples from healthy donors and cancer patients (dated by TCRdb to 2020 to 2021). The library came from the immunoSEQ multiplex PCR assay. Drawn from immuneACCESS, this table holds only the in-frame rearrangements with V and J called that TCRdb kept. Clones are partly lost; checked studies trace under half to an unresolved V gene and leave the rest unexplained. Present in this sample are 100,000 or so clones, about 80% of which were seen just once. The ten largest clones represent 13% of the sample. The sequenced sample consisted of blood. Receptor source: a woman in her forties or fifties in good health.

The rearrangement uses TRBV7-2 and TRBJ2-4; D gene uncertain. Trimming left V 3 bases short and J 2 bases short, with 2 bases between. The CDR3 loop spans 12 amino acids. Germline V gene data show CDR1 as SGHTA and CDR2 as FQGNSA. DNA for the CDR3: TGTGCCAGCAGCTTTCCCAAAAACATTCAGTACTTC. This gives the protein CASSFPKNIQYF. The variable domain in full, completed from reference TRBV7-2 and TRBJ2-4, reads GAGVSQSPSNKVTEKGKDVELRCDPISGHTALYWYRQSLGQGLEFLIYFQGNSAPDKSGLPSDRFSAERTGGSVSTLTIQRTQQEDSAVYLCASSFPKNIQYFGAGTRLSVL.

This chain links TRBV7-2 with TRBJ2-1, with 7 positions matching TRBD2. Germline values: CDR1 SGHTA, CDR2 FQGNSA. The CDR3 spans 13 residues. J was trimmed by 9 bases and V by 8 bases; bases with no gene match: 10. The CDR3 DNA follows: TGTGCCAGCCCCAGCGGGGAGGGTAGTGAGCAGTTCTTC. It yields the protein CASPSGEGSEQFF.

Of note for this clone: Different DNA sequences within this sample yield the same CDR3. This chain connects TRBV12-3 or TRBV12-4 to TRBJ1-5; unclear D gene. The CDR3 has 13 residues. V was cut by 3 bases and J by 1 base, with 4 bases left in between. CDR3 bases: TGTGCCAGCAGTTTGGGCAGCAATCAGCCCCAGCATTTT. Its translation: CASSLGSNQPQHF.